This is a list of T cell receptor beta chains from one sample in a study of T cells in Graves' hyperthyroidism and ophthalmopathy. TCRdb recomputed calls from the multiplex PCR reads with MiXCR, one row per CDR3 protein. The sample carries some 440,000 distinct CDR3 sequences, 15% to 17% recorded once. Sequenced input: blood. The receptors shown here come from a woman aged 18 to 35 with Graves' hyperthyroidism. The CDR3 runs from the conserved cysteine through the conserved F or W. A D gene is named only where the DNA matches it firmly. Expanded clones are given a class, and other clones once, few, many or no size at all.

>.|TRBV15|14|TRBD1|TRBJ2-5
TGTGCCACCAGCAGAATGGACAGGAAAGAGACCCAGTACTTC
CATSRMDRKETQYF
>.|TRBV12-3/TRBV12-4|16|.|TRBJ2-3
TGTGCCAGCAGTTTAAGAATCAGCGGTGGGTGGGGGACGCAGTATTTT
CASSLRISGGWGTQYF
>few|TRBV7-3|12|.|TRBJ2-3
TGTGCCAGCAGCTTAACTCCAGATACGCAGTATTTT
CASSLTPDTQYF
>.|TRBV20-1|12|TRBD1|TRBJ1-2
TGCAGTGCTCCGACAGGGTGGCGAGGCTACACCTTC
CSAPTGWRGYTF
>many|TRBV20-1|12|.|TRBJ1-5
TGCAGCGCCGGGACTAACAATCAGCCCCAGCATTTT
CSAGTNNQPQHF
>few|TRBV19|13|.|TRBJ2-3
TGTGCCAGTACCTCAAGAAGCACAGATACGCAGTATTTT
CASTSRSTDTQYF
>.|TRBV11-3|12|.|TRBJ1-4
TGTGCCAGCACCATTTCGGGCGAAAAACTGTTTTTT
CASTISGEKLFF
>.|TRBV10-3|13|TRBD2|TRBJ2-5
TGTGCCATCAGCGGGACTATCAAGGAGACCCAGTACTTC
CAISGTIKETQYF
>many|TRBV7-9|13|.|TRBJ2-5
TGTGCCAGCAGCCAAATGGGGGTTGAGACCCAGTACTTC
CASSQMGVETQYF
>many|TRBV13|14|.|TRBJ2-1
TGTGCCAGCAGCTTCAGAGGCCCCTACAATGAGCAGTTCTTC
CASSFRGPYNEQFF
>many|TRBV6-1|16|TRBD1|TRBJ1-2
TGTGCCAGCAGCTCGTCCCTCCAGGGGGGGTCCTATGGCTACACCTTC
CASSSSLQGGSYGYTF
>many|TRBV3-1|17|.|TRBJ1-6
TGTGCCAGCAGCCAAGACTACAGGAGCTCCTATAATTCACCCCTCCACTTT
CASSQDYRSSYNSPLHF
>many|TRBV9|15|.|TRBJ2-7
TGTGCCAGCAGCGTAGCGCCAGGTGTCTCCTACGAGCAGTACTTC
CASSVAPGVSYEQYF
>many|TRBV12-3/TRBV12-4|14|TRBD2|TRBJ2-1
TGTGCCAGCAGTTCCGGGACTAGGGGTGATGAGCAGTTCTTC
CASSSGTRGDEQFF
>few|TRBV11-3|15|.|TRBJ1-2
TGTGCCAGCAGCTTAGGGAACCAGGGGCACTATGGCTACACCTTC
CASSLGNQGHYGYTF
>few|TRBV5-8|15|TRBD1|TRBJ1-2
TGTGCCAGCAGTTACCGGGACAGGCATAACTATGGCTACACCTTC
CASSYRDRHNYGYTF
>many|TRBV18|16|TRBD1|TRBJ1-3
TGTGCCAGCTCACCACTGGACAGGAGCTATGGAAACACCATATATTTT
CASSPLDRSYGNTIYF
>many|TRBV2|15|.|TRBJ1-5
TGTGCCAGTTCATCCAAGCACACAGTCAATCAGCCCCAGCATTTT
CASSSKHTVNQPQHF
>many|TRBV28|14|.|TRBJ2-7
TGTGCCAGCAGTTTAGGGGGGCCCTGGGAGGAGCAGTACTTC
CASSLGGPWEEQYF
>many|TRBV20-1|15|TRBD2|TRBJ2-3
TGCAGTGCGTACCCGGGGGGACTAACGCGGGATACGCAGTATTTT
CSAYPGGLTRDTQYF
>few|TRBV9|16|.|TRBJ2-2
TGTGCCAGCAGCGTAGACGAGGGGCCGGACACCGGGGAGCTGTTTTTT
CASSVDEGPDTGELFF
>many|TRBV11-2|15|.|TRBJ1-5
TGTGCCAGCAGCCAAATCCCAGGAAGCAATCAGCCCCAGCATTTT
CASSQIPGSNQPQHF
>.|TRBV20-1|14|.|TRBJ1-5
TGCAGTGCTAGAGATCGGCAGGGTAGCCAGCCCCAGCATTTT
CSARDRQGSQPQHF
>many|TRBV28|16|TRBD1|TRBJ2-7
TGTGCCAGCAGACCCCCGGGGACAGTATTTTCCTACGAGCAGTACTTC
CASRPPGTVFSYEQYF
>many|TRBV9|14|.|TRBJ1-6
TGTGCCAGCAGCGCACAACCTGAAAATTCACCCCTCCACTTT
CASSAQPENSPLHF
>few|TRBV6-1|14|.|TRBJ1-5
TGTGCCAGCAGGAAGGACAGACGCAATCAGCCCCGGCATTTT
CASRKDRRNQPRHF
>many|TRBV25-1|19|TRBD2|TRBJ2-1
TGTGCCAGCAGGCGAGGACTAGCGGGAGGACGGGCGGCCTACAATGAGCAGTTCTTC
CASRRGLAGGRAAYNEQFF
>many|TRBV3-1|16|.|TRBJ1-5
TGTGCCAGCAGCCACGGCACAGGGTACTCCAATCAGCCCCAGCATTTT
CASSHGTGYSNQPQHF
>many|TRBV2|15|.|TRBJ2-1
TGTGCCAGCAGCCTCGGGACACACTCCTACAATGAGCAGTTCTTC
CASSLGTHSYNEQFF
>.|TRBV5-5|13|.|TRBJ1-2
TGTGCCAGCAGCTTCGGGGGCTTTATTAGCTACACCTTC
CASSFGGFISYTF
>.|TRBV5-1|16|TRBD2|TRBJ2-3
TGCGCCAGCAGCTTGAGTCCTAGCGGGATCATGGATACGCAGTATTTT
CASSLSPSGIMDTQYF
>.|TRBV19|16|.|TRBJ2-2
TGTGCCAGTAGTACATCGACAGACGCGAACACCGGGGAGCTGTTTTTT
CASSTSTDANTGELFF
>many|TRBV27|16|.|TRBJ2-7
TGTGCCAGCAGTTTATACCGGGTGCCGAGCTCCTACGAGCAGTACTTC
CASSLYRVPSSYEQYF
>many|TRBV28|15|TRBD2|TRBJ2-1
TGTGCCAGCAGGCCGGAGACTAGCCACTACAATGAGCAGTTCTTC
CASRPETSHYNEQFF
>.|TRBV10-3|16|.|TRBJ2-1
TGTGCCATCAGTGAGCCGGGGCGCCCGAATAACGGTGAGCAGTTCTTC
CAISEPGRPNNGEQFF
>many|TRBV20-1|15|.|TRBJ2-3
TGCAGTGCTAGGGACTTTCCTCCTAGCACAGATACGCAGTATTTT
CSARDFPPSTDTQYF
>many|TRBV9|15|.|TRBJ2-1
TGTGCCAGCAGCGTAGACGCGGGGACCTACAATGAGCAGTTCTTC
CASSVDAGTYNEQFF
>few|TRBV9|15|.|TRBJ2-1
TGTGCCAGCAGCGCCATGGGCGGGAACTACAATGAGCAGTTCTTC
CASSAMGGNYNEQFF
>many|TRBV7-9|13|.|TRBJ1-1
TGTGCCAGCAGCTCCCGGGTGGGCACTGAAGCTTTCTTT
CASSSRVGTEAFF
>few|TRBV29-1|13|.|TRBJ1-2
TGCAGCGTTGAAGCTTGGGGGGATGCTGGCTACACCTTC
CSVEAWGDAGYTF